The 27 T cell receptor beta chains listed next were all sequenced from one sample in a study of identical twins. TCRdb re-called the 5' RACE reads with MiXCR, one entry per CDR3 protein. The table records 250,000 to 350,000 distinct CDR3 sequences, more than 6.5% of them present only once. The same specimen was also included in a second study, on yellow fever vaccine responses in identical twins.

Material for sequencing was memory (CD45RO+) T cells sorted from blood. The origin of the receptors is a woman aged 18-29 years in good health.

The V call is TRBV7-8, the J call TRBJ1-6, with D possibly being TRBD1 (6 bases). The V gene's germline CDR1 is SGHVS and CDR2 FQNEAQ. There are 15 residues in the CDR3. V lost 2 bases and J lost 7, with 12 bases in between. The CDR3 is CASSLRGGANSPLHF. The CDR3, as DNA: TGTGCCAGCAGCTTAAGGGGGGGTGCGAATTCACCCCTCCACTTT.

The chain uses TRBV10-2 and TRBJ2-7; 7 positions agree with TRBD1. Germline V gene sequence: CDR1 WSHSY, CDR2 SAAADI. This CDR3 is built from 14 residues. Trimming at V came to 6 bases and at J to 2 bases, leaving 7 bases not matched to a gene. The DNA of the CDR3 is TGCGCCAGCAGCCGGGACAGTGGGCCCTACGAGCAGTACGTC. Protein: CASSRDSGPYEQYV.

This clonotype occurred many times. The rearrangement links TRBV5-1 to TRBJ2-7, with a possible D match to TRBD2 (6 bases). Trimming shortened V by 4 bases and J by 1 base, and 15 bases separated the two germline ends. CDR3 length equals 15 residues. The germline CDR1 and CDR2 sequences are SGHRS and YFSETQ. The CDR3 bases are TGCGCCAGCAGCCAATACGGGAGTAGTTCCTACGAGCAGTACTTC. It yields the protein CASSQYGSSSYEQYF. The variable domain in full, completed from reference TRBV5-1 and TRBJ2-7, reads KAGVTQTPRYLIKTRGQQVTLSCSPISGHRSVSWYQQTPGQGLQFLFEYFSETQRNKGNFPGRFSGRQFSNSRSEMNVSTLELGDSALYLCASSQYGSSSYEQYFGPGTRLTVT.

This clonotype was detected a few times. The V call is TRBV28, the J call TRBJ1-6, with TRBD1 matching 7 bases. V shed 6 bases, J shed 10 bases, and the junction held 6 bases outside the gene matches. This CDR3 is built from 13 residues. Germline assignment: CDR1 MDHEN and CDR2 SYDVKM. The DNA of the CDR3 is TGTGCCAGCAGCGTCACAGGGGACTCACCCCTCCACTTT. It encodes CASSVTGDSPLHF.

This clonotype was observed many times. The gene calls are TRBV10-3 and TRBJ2-2; D unclear. Trimming took 2 bases from V and 5 from J, leaving 6 bases between them. The CDR3 runs to 13 residues. Germline CDR1 ENHRY, CDR2 SYGVKD. The CDR3 loop reads CAISEEITGELFF. CDR3 coding DNA: TGTGCCATCAGTGAGGAGATAACCGGGGAGCTGTTTTTT.

This CDR3 is CASSSHGTPANEQFF. CDR3 sequence (DNA): TGTGCCAGCAGTTCCCACGGGACCCCCGCCAATGAGCAGTTCTTC. This sequence joins TRBV6-2 or TRBV6-3 and TRBJ2-1; D might be TRBD1 or TRBD2, each matching 5 bases. The CDR3 consists of 15 residues. V shed 4 bases and J shed 6 bases, with 16 bases lying between them. CDR1 and CDR2 from the germline V gene are MNHEY and SVGEGT.

As to this clonotype: Possible read error: a much larger clone is one base away. The rearrangement joins TRBV10-3 to TRBJ2-6; D perhaps matches TRBD1 (5 bases). V was trimmed by 2 bases and J by 4 bases, leaving 15 bases between them. Germline V CDR1 and CDR2: ENHRY, SYGVKD. The CDR3 contains 17 residues. The CDR3 sequence: CAISEPTRGEGANVLTF. The CDR3 DNA is TGTGCCATCAGTGAGCCCACAAGGGGCGAAGGGGCCAACGTCCTGACTTTC.

The chain uses TRBV24-1 and TRBJ2-2; TRBD1 aligns across 11 bases. Germline V lookup: CDR1 KGHDR, CDR2 SFDVKD. The CDR3 is 18 amino acids. V lost 0 bases, J lost 4 bases, and 6 bases stayed unmatched. Here the CDR3 reads CATSDLRTGGAGTGELFF. The DNA of the CDR3 is TGTGCCACCAGTGATTTGAGGACAGGGGGCGCCGGCACCGGGGAGCTGTTTTTT.

V is TRBV28 and J is TRBJ2-5; D might be TRBD2 (7 bases). Germline V gene data show CDR1 as MDHEN and CDR2 as SYDVKM. Deletions cut 6 bases from V and 5 bases from J, with 16 bases between. CDR3 length equals 14 residues. The CDR3 loop reads CASSVAGAEETQYF. In DNA, the CDR3 is TGTGCCAGCAGCGTGGCGGGGGCGGAGGAGACCCAGTACTTC.

The genes are TRBV6-1 and TRBJ1-2; 11 positions agree with TRBD1. The length of the CDR3 is 15 residues. After removal of 5 bases from V and 3 bases from J, the junction contained 5 bases not matched to a gene. The V gene's germline CDR1 is MNHNS and CDR2 SASEGT. The CDR3 reads CASSRGTGGHYGYTF. The DNA of the CDR3 is TGTGCCAGCAGTCGAGGGACAGGGGGACACTATGGCTACACCTTC.

Only a few counts were recorded for this clonotype. The chain has TRBV15 and TRBJ2-5, with TRBD1 matching 9 bases. V lost 4 bases, J lost 4 bases, and 13 bases stayed unmatched. The CDR3 sequence is 17 residues long. Germline CDR1 LNHNV, CDR2 YYDKDF (reference sequence). CDR3 in DNA: TGTGCCACCAGCAAAATATACGGGGGACAGGGTCCAGAGACCCAGTACTTC. It yields the protein CATSKIYGGQGPETQYF. Complete variable domain (other parts from reference TRBV15 and TRBJ2-5): DAMVIQNPRYQVTQFGKPVTLSCSQTLNHNVMYWYQQKSSQAPKLLFHYYDKDFNNEADTPDNFQSRRPNTSFCFLDIRSPGLGDTAMYLCATSKIYGGQGPETQYFGPGTRLLVL.

This clonotype was counted many times. The chain is built from TRBV7-9 and TRBJ2-1, with a tentative D call TRBD2 (6 bases). This CDR3 has 16 amino acids. Trimming left V 2 bases short and J 3 bases short, with 14 bases between. Germline V gene data show CDR1 as SEHNR and CDR2 as FQNEAQ (reference sequence). The CDR3, as DNA: TGTGCCAGCAGCTTATTTTCGGGGGTACTCTACAATGAGCAGTTCTTC. As protein: CASSLFSGVLYNEQFF.

This chain links TRBV5-4 with TRBJ2-1, with 12 positions matching TRBD2. The germline CDR1 and CDR2 sequences are SGHNT and YYREEE (reference sequence). V dropped 0 bases and J dropped 6; count of bases not matched to a gene: 7. The CDR3 has 17 residues. The CDR3 nucleotides read TGTGCCAGCAGCTTGGCCTCCCCTAGCGGGAGGGGCAATGAGCAGTTCTTC. Its translation: CASSLASPSGRGNEQFF.

In its sample, this clonotype was seen a few times. This chain uses TRBV12-3 or TRBV12-4 with TRBJ2-1, with D perhaps matching TRBD1 (5 bases). This CDR3 is built from 14 residues. Trimming cost V 7 bases and J 4 bases, with 14 bases left between them. The chain's CDR3 is CASTLLRTYNEQFF. The CDR3 bases are TGTGCCAGCACCCTTTTACGGACATACAATGAGCAGTTCTTC.

V is TRBV4-1 and J is TRBJ2-2, with D possibly being TRBD2 (5 bases). This CDR3 is 15 amino acids long. Trimming took off 1 base at V and 14 bases at J, with 20 bases between the two ends. Germline lookup yields CDR1 MGHRA and CDR2 YSYEKL. CDR3 loop: CASSQVAGFTEFLFF. In nucleotides, the CDR3 is TGCGCCAGCAGCCAAGTGGCGGGCTTCACCGAATTCCTGTTTTTT.

This clonotype was observed many times. The rearrangement links TRBV5-1 to TRBJ1-4; the D gene is possibly TRBD1 (6 bases). Germline V CDR1 and CDR2: SGHRS, YFSETQ. V was clipped by 5 bases and J by 5 bases, with 7 bases between them. CDR3 length: 12 residues. The chain's CDR3 is CASSTGNEKLFF. DNA for the CDR3: TGCGCCAGCAGTACAGGGAATGAAAAACTGTTTTTT.

This clonotype has a handful of counts. V and J are TRBV18 and TRBJ2-1, with no clear D. V gave up 2 bases and J gave up 7 bases, with 3 bases separating them. Looked up from germline, CDR1 is KGHSH and CDR2 is LQKENI. The CDR3 consists of 11 residues. The CDR3 protein is CASSPVNEQFF. As DNA, the CDR3 is TGTGCCAGCTCACCAGTAAATGAGCAGTTCTTC.

This clonotype was counted at least ten times. V and J are TRBV3-1 and TRBJ2-1; 11 positions agree with TRBD1. This CDR3 contains 16 residues. Losses at the gene ends were 3 bases for V and 6 bases for J; bases not matched to a gene: 7. Germline V gene lookup returns CDR1 LGHDT and CDR2 YNNKEL (reference sequence). CDR3 loop: CASSHKAGTGGNEQFF. In DNA form, the CDR3 reads TGTGCCAGCAGCCATAAGGCCGGGACAGGGGGCAATGAGCAGTTCTTC.

Concerning this clonotype: The germline gene is not matched at one end of the junction; a read error may be the cause. The chain recombines TRBV5-1 with TRBJ2-1; 12 bases fit TRBD2. Germline lookup yields CDR1 SGHRS and CDR2 YFSETQ. The CDR3 length is 15 residues. CDR3: CTSRALAGGTEEQFF. The CDR3 DNA follows: TGCACCAGCAGGGCTCTAGCGGGAGGGACTGAAGAGCAGTTCTTC.

The V gene is TRBV19, the J gene TRBJ2-1; the match to TRBD1 covers 8 bases. The CDR3 totals 16 residues. Germline V gene data show CDR1 as LNHDA and CDR2 as SQIVND (reference sequence). V was pared by 6 bases and J by 5 bases, with 12 bases of the junction left unmatched. This CDR3 reads CASSQTGGLGHNEQFF. CDR3 DNA sequence: TGTGCCAGTAGCCAAACAGGGGGGTTGGGGCACAATGAGCAGTTCTTC.

This clonotype was observed a handful of times. V is TRBV11-2 and J is TRBJ2-1; D is perhaps TRBD2 (7 bases). The V and J ends lost 0 bases and 9 bases respectively, with 12 bases between them. The CDR3 runs 14 residues. Germline V gene sequence: CDR1 SGHAT, CDR2 FQNNGV. CDR3 in amino acids: CASSLERGAREQFF. CDR3 nucleotides: TGTGCCAGCAGCTTAGAACGGGGGGCCCGTGAGCAGTTCTTC.

This clonotype was found many times. The V call is TRBV15, the J call TRBJ1-5; perhaps TRBD1 as D (5 bases). The V and J ends lost 9 bases and 3 bases respectively, with 21 bases between them. This CDR3 contains 16 residues. Germline V CDR1 and CDR2: LNHNV, YYDKDF (reference sequence). The CDR3 DNA follows: TGTGCCACTAGAGACGGAGGCCGGGGGAACAATCAGCCCCAGCATTTT. Residues: CATRDGGRGNNQPQHF.

The table lists this clonotype with many counts. The gene calls are TRBV12-3 or TRBV12-4 and TRBJ2-7; 7 bases fit TRBD2. The CDR3 runs 13 residues. V lost 8 bases, J lost 6 bases, and 10 bases stayed unmatched. Here the CDR3 reads CASARAGGFEQYV. The CDR3 nucleotides are TGTGCCAGCGCGAGGGCCGGGGGGTTCGAGCAGTACGTC.

In this sample, this clonotype turned up a few times. The chain combines TRBV7-2 with TRBJ1-5; D is ambiguous. Germline V CDR1 and CDR2: SGHTA, FQGNSA. V lost 8 bases to trimming and J lost 4 bases, with 12 bases between them. The CDR3 is made up of 13 amino acids. The CDR3 sequence: CASSLTENQPQHF. The DNA for the CDR3 is TGTGCCAGCTCCTTGACTGAAAATCAGCCCCAGCATTTT. The full variable domain, its missing parts supplied by reference TRBV7-2 and TRBJ1-5, is GAGVSQSPSNKVTEKGKDVELRCDPISGHTALYWYRQSLGQGLEFLIYFQGNSAPDKSGLPSDRFSAERTGGSVSTLTIQRTQQEDSAVYLCASSLTENQPQHFGDGTRLSIL.

This clonotype was counted many times. The J gene is TRBJ2-3, the V gene TRBV11-2, with D tentatively TRBD2 (6 bases). This CDR3 has 13 amino acids. Germline-derived CDR1 and CDR2 are SGHAT and FQNNGV. V gave up 7 bases and J gave up 7 bases, with 15 bases separating them. The CDR3 DNA sequence: TGTGCCAGCATCTCCTCCGGGACTTATACGCAGTATTTT. Translating gives CASISSGTYTQYF.

This clonotype was counted between two and nine times. V and J are TRBV10-3 and TRBJ1-6; D uncertain. CDR3 length: 14 amino acids. Germline CDR1 and CDR2: ENHRY and SYGVKD. V was shortened by 9 bases and J by 5 bases, with 14 bases between the two germline ends. The CDR3 DNA is TGTGCCATTAGTATAAAGGAGGATAATTCACCCCTCCACTTT. This sequence encodes CAISIKEDNSPLHF.

This clonotype was found a few times. The chain has TRBV6-1 and TRBJ2-2, with 7 nucleotides matching TRBD1. From germline, CDR1 is MNHNS and CDR2 SASEGT. V shed 1 base, J shed 13 bases, and the junction held 0 bases outside the gene matches. The CDR3 has 11 amino acids. CDR3 sequence reads: CASSEDRGLFF. CDR3 DNA sequence: TGTGCCAGCAGTGAAGACAGGGGGCTGTTTTTT.